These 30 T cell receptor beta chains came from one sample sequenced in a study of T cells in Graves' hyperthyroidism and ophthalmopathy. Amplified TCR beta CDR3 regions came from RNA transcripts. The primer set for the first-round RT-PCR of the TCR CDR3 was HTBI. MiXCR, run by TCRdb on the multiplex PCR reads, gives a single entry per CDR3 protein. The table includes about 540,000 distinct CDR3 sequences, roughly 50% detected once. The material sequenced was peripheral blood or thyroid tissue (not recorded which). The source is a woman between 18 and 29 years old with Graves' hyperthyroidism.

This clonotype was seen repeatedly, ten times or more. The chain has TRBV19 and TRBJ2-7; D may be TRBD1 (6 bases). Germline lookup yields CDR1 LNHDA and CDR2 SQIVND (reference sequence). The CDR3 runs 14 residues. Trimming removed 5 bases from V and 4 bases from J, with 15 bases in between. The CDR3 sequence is CASSLTGATYEQYF. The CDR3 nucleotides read TGTGCCAGTAGTTTGACAGGCGCAACATACGAGCAGTACTTC.

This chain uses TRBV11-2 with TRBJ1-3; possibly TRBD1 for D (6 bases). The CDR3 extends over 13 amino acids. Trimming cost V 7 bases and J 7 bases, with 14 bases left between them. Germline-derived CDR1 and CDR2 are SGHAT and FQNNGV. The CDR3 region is CASKQQGGNTIYF. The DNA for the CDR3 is TGTGCCAGCAAACAACAGGGAGGGAACACCATATATTTT. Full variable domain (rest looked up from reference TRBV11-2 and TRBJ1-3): EAGVAQSPRYKIIEKRQSVAFWCNPISGHATLYWYQQILGQGPKLLIQFQNNGVVDDSQLPKDRFSAERLKGVDSTLKIQPAKLEDSAVYLCASKQQGGNTIYFGEGSWLTVV.

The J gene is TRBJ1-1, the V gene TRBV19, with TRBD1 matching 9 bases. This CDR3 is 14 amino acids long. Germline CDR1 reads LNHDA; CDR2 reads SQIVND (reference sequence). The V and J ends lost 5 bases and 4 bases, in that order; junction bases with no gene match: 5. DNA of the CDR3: TGTGCCAGTAGTCCTAGACAGGGGGTCACTGAAGCTTTCTTT. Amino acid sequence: CASSPRQGVTEAFF.

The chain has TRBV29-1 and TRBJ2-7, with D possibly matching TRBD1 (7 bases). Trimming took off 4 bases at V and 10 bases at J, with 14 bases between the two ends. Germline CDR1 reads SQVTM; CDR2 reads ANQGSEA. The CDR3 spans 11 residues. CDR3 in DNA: TGCAGCGTTGGCGGGACAGTGAACCAGTACTTC. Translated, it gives CSVGGTVNQYF.

The chain's CDR3 is CATRTGTGSSYEQYF. CDR3 nucleotides: TGTGCCACCCGGACCGGGACGGGGAGCTCCTACGAGCAGTACTTC. The chain uses TRBV10-3 and TRBJ2-7; D may be TRBD1 or TRBD2 (5 bases each). The germline V gene encodes CDR1 ENHRY and CDR2 SYGVKD. CDR3 length equals 15 residues. The V end lost 10 bases, the J end lost 0 bases, and 19 bases lay between the germline ends.

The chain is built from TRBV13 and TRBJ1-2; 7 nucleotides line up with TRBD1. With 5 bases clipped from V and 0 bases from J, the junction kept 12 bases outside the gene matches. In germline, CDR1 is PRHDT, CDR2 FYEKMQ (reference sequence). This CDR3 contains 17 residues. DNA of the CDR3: TGTGCCAGCAGCCCCAGGGGGACAAACCCAGCTAACTATGGCTACACCTTC. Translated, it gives CASSPRGTNPANYGYTF.

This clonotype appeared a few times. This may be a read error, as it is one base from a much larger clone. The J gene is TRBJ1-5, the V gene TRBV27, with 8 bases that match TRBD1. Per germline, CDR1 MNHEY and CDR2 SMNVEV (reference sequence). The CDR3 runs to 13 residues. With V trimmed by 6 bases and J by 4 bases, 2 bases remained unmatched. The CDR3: CASRGQENQPQHF. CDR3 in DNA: TGTGCCAGCAGGGGACAGGAAAATCAGCCCCAGCATTTT.

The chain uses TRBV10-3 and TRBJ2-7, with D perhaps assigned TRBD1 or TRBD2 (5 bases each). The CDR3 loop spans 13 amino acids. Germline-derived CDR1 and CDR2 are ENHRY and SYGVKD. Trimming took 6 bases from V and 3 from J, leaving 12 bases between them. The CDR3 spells CAIRRGASYEQYF. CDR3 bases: TGTGCCATCAGGCGAGGGGCGAGCTACGAGCAGTACTTC.

CDR3 region: CASSLGTHRETQYF. DNA for the CDR3: TGTGCCAGCAGCCTGGGGACTCATCGAGAGACCCAGTACTTC. The chain recombines TRBV7-2 with TRBJ2-5; a possible D gene is TRBD2 (6 bases). V was cut by 5 bases and J by 4 bases, with 14 bases left in between. The length of the CDR3 is 14 residues. CDR1 SGHTA and CDR2 FQGNSA come from the germline V gene.

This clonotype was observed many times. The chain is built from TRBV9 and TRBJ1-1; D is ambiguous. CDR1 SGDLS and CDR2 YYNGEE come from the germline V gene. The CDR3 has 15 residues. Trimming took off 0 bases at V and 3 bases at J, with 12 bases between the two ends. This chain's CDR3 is CASSVDAVLDTEAFF. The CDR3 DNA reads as TGTGCCAGCAGCGTAGACGCGGTTCTGGACACTGAAGCTTTCTTT.

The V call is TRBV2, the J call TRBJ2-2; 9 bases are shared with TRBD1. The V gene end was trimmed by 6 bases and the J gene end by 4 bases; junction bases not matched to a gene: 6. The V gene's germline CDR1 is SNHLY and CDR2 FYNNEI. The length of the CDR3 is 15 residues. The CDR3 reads CASRKETGGTGELFF. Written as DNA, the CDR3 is TGTGCCAGCAGAAAAGAGACAGGGGGCACCGGGGAGCTGTTTTTT.

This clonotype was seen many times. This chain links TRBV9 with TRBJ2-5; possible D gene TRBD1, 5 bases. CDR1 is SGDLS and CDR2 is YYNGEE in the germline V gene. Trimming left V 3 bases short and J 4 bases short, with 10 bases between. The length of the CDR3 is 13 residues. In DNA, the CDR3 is TGTGCCAGCAGCGCAAACACAGGAGAGACCCAGTACTTC. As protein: CASSANTGETQYF.

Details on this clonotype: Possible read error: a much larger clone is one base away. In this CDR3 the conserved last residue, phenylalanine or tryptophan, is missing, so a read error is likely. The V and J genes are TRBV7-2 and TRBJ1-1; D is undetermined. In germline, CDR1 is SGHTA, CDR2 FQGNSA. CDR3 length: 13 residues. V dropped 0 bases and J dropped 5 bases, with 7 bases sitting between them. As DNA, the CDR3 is TGTGCCAGCAGCTTAGCGACGGGTACTGAAGCTTTCTCT. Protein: CASSLATGTEAFS.

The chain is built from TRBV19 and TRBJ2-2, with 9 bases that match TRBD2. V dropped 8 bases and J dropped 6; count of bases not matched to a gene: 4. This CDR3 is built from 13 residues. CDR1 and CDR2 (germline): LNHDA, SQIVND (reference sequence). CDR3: CASLRLAAGELFF. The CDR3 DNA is TGTGCCAGTCTGCGACTAGCGGCCGGGGAGCTGTTTTTT. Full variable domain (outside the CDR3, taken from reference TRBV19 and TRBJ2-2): DGGITQSPKYLFRKEGQNVTLSCEQNLNHDAMYWYRQDPGQGLRLIYYSQIVNDFQKGDIAEGYSVSREKKESFPLTVTSAQKNPTAFYLCASLRLAAGELFFGEGSRLTVL.

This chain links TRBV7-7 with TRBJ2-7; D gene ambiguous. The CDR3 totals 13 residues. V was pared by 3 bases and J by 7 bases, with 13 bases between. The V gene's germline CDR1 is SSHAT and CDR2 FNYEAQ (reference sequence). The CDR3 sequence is CASSFNRAGEQYF. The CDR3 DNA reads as TGTGCCAGCAGCTTTAACCGGGCTGGTGAGCAGTACTTC.

CDR3 coding DNA: TGTGCCAGTAGTACCGATAGCGGACCCCAAGAGACCCAGTACTTC. This gives the protein CASSTDSGPQETQYF. The chain joins TRBV19 to TRBJ2-5, with D perhaps TRBD2 (6 bases). In germline, CDR1 is LNHDA, CDR2 SQIVND (reference sequence). This CDR3 has 15 residues. V shed 4 bases and J shed 1 base, with 13 bases lying between them.

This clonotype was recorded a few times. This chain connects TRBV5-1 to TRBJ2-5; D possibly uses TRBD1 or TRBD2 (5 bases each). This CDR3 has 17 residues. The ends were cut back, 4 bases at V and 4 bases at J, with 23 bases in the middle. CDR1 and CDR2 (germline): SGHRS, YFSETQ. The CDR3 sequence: CASSPVIQERGRETQYF. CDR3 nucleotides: TGCGCCAGCAGCCCGGTAATCCAGGAGAGGGGAAGAGAGACCCAGTACTTC.

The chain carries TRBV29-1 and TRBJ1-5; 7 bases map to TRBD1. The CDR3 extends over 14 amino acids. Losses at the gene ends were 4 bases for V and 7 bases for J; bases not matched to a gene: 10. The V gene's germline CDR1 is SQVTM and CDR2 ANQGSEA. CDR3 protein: CSVGKGASGQPQHF. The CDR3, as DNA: TGCAGCGTTGGTAAGGGGGCTAGCGGGCAGCCCCAGCATTTT.

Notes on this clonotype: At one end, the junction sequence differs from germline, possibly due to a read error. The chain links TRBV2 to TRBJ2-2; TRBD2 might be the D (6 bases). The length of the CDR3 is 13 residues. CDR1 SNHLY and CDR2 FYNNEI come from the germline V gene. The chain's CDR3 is CASRRESTGELLF. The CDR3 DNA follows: TGTGCCAGCAGACGGGAGAGCACCGGGGAGCTGCTTTTT.

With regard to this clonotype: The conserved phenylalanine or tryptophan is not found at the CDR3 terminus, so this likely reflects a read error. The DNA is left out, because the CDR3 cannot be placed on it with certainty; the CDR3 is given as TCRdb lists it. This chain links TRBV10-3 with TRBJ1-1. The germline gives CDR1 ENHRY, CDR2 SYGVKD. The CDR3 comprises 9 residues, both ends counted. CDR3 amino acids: CAISQGDSG.

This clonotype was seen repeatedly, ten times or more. As DNA, the CDR3 is TGCAGCCCTGTCGCGGGACAGAGTCCCTACGAGCAGTACTTC. This gives the protein CSPVAGQSPYEQYF. The chain uses TRBV29-1 and TRBJ2-7, with a weak D call TRBD1 (7 bases). Trimming took off 8 bases at V and 2 bases at J, with 19 bases between the two ends. CDR3 length: 14 amino acids. Germline V gene lookup returns CDR1 SQVTM and CDR2 ANQGSEA.

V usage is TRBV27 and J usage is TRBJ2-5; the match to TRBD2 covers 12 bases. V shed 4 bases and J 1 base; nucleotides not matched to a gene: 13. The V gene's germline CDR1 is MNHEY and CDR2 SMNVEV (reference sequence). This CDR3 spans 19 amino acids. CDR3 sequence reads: CASSSSRLAGDPTQETQYF. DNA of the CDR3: TGTGCCAGCAGTTCCTCTCGACTAGCGGGAGATCCCACCCAAGAGACCCAGTACTTC.

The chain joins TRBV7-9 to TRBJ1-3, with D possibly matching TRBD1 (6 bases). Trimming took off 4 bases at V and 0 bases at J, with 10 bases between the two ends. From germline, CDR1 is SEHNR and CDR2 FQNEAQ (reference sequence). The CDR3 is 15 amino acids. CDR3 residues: CASSSGTSSGNTIYF. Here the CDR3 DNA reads TGTGCCAGCAGCTCGGGGACAAGCTCTGGAAACACCATATATTTT. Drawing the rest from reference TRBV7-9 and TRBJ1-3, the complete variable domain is DTGVSQNPRHKITKRGQNVTFRCDPISEHNRLYWYRQTLGQGPEFLTYFQNEAQLEKSRLLSDRFSAERPKGSFSTLEIQRTEQGDSAMYLCASSSGTSSGNTIYFGEGSWLTVV.

DNA of the CDR3: TGTGCCAGCAGCCTGACAGGCACTTACACCGGGGAGCTGTTTTTT. This translates into CASSLTGTYTGELFF. The genes are TRBV7-3 and TRBJ2-2, with D possibly matching TRBD1 (6 bases). Germline lookup yields CDR1 SGHTA and CDR2 FQGTGA. V lost 5 bases and J lost 3, with 13 bases in between. This CDR3 has 15 amino acids.

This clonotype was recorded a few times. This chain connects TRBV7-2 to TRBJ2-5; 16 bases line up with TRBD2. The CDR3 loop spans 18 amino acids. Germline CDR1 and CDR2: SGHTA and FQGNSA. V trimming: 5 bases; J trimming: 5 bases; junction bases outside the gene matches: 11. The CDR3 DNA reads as TGTGCCAGCAGCCAACCCGGGACTAGCGGGAGGGCCGGGGAGACCCAGTACTTC. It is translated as CASSQPGTSGRAGETQYF.

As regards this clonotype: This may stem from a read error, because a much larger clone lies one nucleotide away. The chain's CDR3 is CASSSPGHSEQYF. In DNA, the CDR3 is TGTGCCAGCAGCTCTCCGGGACATAGCGAGCAGTACTTC. V and J are TRBV25-1 and TRBJ2-7, with TRBD1 as a possible D gene (6 bases). This CDR3 spans 13 amino acids. CDR1 is MGHDK, CDR2 SYGVNS, per germline. The V gene lost 6 bases and the J gene lost 6 bases, with 15 bases spanning the gap.

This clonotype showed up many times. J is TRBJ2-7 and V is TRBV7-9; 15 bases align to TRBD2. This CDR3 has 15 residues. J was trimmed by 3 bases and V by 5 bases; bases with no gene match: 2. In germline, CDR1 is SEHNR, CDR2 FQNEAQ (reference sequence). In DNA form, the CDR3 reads TGTGCCAGCAGCCCGGGACTAGCGGGAGGCTACGAGCAGTACTTC. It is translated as CASSPGLAGGYEQYF.

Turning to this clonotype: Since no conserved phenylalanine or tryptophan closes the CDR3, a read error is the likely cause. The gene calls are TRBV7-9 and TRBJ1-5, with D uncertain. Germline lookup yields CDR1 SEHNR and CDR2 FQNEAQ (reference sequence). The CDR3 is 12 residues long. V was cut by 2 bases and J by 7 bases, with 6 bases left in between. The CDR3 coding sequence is TGTGCCAGCAGCTTATACAGACAGCCCCAGCATGTT. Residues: CASSLYRQPQHV.

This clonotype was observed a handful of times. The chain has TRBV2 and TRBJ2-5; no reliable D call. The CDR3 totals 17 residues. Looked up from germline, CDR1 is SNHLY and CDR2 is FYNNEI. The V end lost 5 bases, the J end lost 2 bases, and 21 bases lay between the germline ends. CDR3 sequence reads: CASSYSRSGRRQETQYF. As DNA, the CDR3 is TGTGCCAGCAGTTACTCGCGGTCTGGACGGAGACAAGAGACCCAGTACTTC.

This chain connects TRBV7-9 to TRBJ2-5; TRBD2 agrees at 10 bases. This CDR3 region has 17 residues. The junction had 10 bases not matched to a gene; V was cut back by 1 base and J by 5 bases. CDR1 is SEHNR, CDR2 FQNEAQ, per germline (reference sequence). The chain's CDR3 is CASSLDLAGDFYETQYF. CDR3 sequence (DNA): TGTGCCAGCAGCTTAGACCTAGCGGGAGACTTTTATGAGACCCAGTACTTC. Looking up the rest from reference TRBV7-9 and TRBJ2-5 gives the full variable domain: DTGVSQNPRHKITKRGQNVTFRCDPISEHNRLYWYRQTLGQGPEFLTYFQNEAQLEKSRLLSDRFSAERPKGSFSTLEIQRTEQGDSAMYLCASSLDLAGDFYETQYFGPGTRLLVL.